This T cell receptor (beta chain) was documented in a study of OX40 agonist ivuxolimab in advanced cancers. At the level of the study: Anti-PD-1, anti-PD-L1 or anti-CTLA-4 therapy given earlier was allowed, and approximately 40% had some.

Autoimmune disease history or systemic immunosuppression led to patients being barred. This clone appeared a few times. Sequencing used immunoSEQ multiplex PCR; TCRdb keeps in-frame clones, though not all of them. Here the sample spans 55,000 to 60,000 clones, 88% being singletons. Germline V CDR1 and CDR2: SEHNR, FQNEAQ (reference sequence). The ends were cut back, 3 bases at V and 3 bases at J, with 8 bases in the middle. The CDR3 length is 13 residues. This receptor was taken from an adult with an advanced solid tumor such as melanoma, head and neck, liver or kidney cancer. The chain employs TRBV7-9 and TRBJ1-2; unclear D gene. The sample consisted of CD4+ or CD8+ T cells sorted from blood, taken in a trial of the OX40 agonist ivuxolimab. In DNA form, the CDR3 reads TGTGCCAGCAGCTTTGGTCTTTACTATGGCTACACCTTC. Amino acid sequence: CASSFGLYYGYTF. The variable domain in full, completed from reference TRBV7-9 and TRBJ1-2, reads DTGVSQNPRHKITKRGQNVTFRCDPISEHNRLYWYRQTLGQGPEFLTYFQNEAQLEKSRLLSDRFSAERPKGSFSTLEIQRTEQGDSAMYLCASSFGLYYGYTFGSGTRLTVV.